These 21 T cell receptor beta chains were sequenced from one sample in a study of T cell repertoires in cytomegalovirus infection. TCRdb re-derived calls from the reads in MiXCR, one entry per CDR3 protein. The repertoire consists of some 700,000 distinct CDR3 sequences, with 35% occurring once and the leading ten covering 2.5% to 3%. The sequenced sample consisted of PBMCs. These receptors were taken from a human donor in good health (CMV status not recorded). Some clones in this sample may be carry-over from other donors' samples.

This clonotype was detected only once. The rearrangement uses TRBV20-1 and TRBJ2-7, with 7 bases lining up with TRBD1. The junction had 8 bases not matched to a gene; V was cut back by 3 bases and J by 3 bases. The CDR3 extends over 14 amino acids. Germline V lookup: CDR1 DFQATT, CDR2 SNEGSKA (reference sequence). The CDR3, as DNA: TGCAGTGCTAGGGGGGACAGACACAACTACGAGCAGTACTTC. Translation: CSARGDRHNYEQYF.

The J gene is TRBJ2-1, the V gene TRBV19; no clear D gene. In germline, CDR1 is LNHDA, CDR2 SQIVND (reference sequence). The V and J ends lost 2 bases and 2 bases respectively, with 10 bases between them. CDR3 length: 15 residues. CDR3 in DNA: TGTGCCAGTAGTATATCCCCCGTCGCCTACAATGAGCAGTTCTTC. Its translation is CASSISPVAYNEQFF.

This chain's CDR3 is CASNGQGSYEQYF. CDR3 coding DNA: TGTGCCAGCAACGGACAGGGGAGTTACGAGCAGTACTTC. The chain combines TRBV27 with TRBJ2-7; 9 bases match TRBD1. Looked up from germline, CDR1 is MNHEY and CDR2 is SMNVEV (reference sequence). CDR3 length: 13 amino acids. The V segment lost 7 bases and the J segment 4 bases; nucleotides outside the gene matches: 5.

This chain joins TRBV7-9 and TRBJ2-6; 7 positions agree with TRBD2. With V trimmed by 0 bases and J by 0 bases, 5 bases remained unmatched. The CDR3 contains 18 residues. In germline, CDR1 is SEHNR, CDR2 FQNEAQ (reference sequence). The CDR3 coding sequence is TGTGCCAGCAGCTTAGCTGGGGGAGGGGTCTCTGGGGCCAACGTCCTGACTTTC. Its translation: CASSLAGGGVSGANVLTF.

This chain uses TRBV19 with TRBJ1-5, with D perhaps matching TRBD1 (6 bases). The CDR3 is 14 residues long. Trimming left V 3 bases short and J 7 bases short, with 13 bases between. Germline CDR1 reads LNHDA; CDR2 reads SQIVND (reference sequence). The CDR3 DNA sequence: TGTGCCAGTAGTATTTCAGGGGAAGTGCAGCCCCAGCATTTT. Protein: CASSISGEVQPQHF.

CDR3 protein: CASSPRTGQGVSEAFF. CDR3 DNA sequence: TGTGCCAGCAGCCCCCGCACGGGACAGGGGGTCTCTGAAGCTTTCTTT. J is TRBJ1-1 and V is TRBV7-9; 11 bases are shared with TRBD1. Losses at the gene ends were 5 bases for V and 6 bases for J; bases not matched to a gene: 11. CDR1 is SEHNR and CDR2 is FQNEAQ in the germline V gene (reference sequence). The CDR3 extends over 16 amino acids.

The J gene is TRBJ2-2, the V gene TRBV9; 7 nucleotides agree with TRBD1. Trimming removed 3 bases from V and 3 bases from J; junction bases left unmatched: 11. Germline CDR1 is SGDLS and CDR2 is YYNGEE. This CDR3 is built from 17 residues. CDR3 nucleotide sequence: TGTGCCAGCAGCGCCATTTTCAGGGGGAAGGACACCGGGGAGCTGTTTTTT. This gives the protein CASSAIFRGKDTGELFF.

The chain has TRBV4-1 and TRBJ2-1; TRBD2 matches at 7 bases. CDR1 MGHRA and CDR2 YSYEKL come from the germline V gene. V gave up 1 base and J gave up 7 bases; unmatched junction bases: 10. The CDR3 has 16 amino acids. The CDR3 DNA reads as TGCGCCAGCAGCCAAGTGGGGCGGGAGATATATAATGAGCAGTTCTTC. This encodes CASSQVGREIYNEQFF.

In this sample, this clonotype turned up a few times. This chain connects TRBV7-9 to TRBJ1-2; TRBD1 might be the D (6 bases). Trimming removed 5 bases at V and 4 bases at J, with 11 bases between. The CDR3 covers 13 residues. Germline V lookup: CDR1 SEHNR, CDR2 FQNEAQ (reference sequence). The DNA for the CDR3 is TGTGCCAGCAGCGCCGGGACAAGCTATGGCTACACCTTC. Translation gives CASSAGTSYGYTF.

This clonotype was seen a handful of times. This CDR3 reads CASSLAGKSTGELFF. The CDR3 DNA reads TGTGCCAGCAGCTTGGCAGGGAAATCCACCGGGGAGCTGTTTTTT. This chain links TRBV7-8 with TRBJ2-2; D may be TRBD1 (5 bases). The CDR3 consists of 15 residues. Between the trimmed V and J ends, which lost 3 bases and 4 bases, there was a span of 12 bases. The germline CDR1 and CDR2 sequences are SGHVS and FQNEAQ. Filled out from reference TRBV7-8 and TRBJ2-2, the complete variable domain reads GAGVSQSPRYKVAKRGQDVALRCDPISGHVSLFWYQQALGQGPEFLTYFQNEAQLDKSGLPSDRFFAERPEGSVSTLKIQRTQQEDSAVYLCASSLAGKSTGELFFGEGSRLTVL.

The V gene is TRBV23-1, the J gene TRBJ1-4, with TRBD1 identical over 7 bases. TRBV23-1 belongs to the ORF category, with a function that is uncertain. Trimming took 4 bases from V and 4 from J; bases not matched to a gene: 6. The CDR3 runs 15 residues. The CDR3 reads CASSRRTGLNEKLFF. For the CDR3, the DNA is TGCGCCAGCAGTCGGCGGACAGGACTTAATGAAAAACTGTTTTTT.

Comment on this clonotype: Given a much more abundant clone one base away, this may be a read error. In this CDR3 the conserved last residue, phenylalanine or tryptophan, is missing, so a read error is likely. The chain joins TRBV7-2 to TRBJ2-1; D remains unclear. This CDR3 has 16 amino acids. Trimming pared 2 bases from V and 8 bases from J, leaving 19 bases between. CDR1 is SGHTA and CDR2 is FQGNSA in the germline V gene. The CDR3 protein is CASSLRTHHAVDEQFL. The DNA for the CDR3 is TGTGCCAGCAGCTTACGAACCCACCATGCTGTCGATGAGCAGTTCCTC.

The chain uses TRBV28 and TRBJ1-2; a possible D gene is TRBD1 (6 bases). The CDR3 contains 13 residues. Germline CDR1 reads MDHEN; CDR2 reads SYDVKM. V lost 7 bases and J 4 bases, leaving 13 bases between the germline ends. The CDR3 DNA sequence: TGTGCCAGCACCCTACAGGGAGTCTATGGCTACACCTTC. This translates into CASTLQGVYGYTF.

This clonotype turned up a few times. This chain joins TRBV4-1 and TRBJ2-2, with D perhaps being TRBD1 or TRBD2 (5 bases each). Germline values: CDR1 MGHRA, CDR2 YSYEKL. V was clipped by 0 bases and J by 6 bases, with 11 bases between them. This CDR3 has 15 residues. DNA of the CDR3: TGCGCCAGCAGCCAAGAATTTGTGGGGGCCGGGGAGCTGTTTTTT. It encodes CASSQEFVGAGELFF.

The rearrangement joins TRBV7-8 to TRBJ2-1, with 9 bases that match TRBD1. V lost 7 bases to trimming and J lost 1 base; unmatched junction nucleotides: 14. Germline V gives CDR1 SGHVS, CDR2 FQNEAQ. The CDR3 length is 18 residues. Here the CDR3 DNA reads TGTGCCAGCATCCCCCGGGACAGGGTCTTTCGGTCCTACAATGAGCAGTTCTTC. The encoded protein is CASIPRDRVFRSYNEQFF. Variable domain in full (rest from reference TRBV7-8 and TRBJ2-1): GAGVSQSPRYKVAKRGQDVALRCDPISGHVSLFWYQQALGQGPEFLTYFQNEAQLDKSGLPSDRFFAERPEGSVSTLKIQRTQQEDSAVYLCASIPRDRVFRSYNEQFFGPGTRLTVL.

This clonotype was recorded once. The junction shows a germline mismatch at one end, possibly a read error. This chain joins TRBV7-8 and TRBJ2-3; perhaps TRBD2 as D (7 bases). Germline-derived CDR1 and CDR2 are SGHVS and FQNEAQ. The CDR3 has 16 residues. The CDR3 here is CASSLISGGRTDTPSF. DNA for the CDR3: TGTGCCAGCAGCTTAATTTCCGGGGGGAGGACAGATACGCCGTCTTTT.

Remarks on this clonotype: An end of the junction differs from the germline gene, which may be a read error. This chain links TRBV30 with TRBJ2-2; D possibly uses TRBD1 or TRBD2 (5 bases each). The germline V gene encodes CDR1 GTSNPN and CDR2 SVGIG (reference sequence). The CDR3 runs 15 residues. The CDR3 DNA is TGTGCCTGGAGCCACGGGGCAGGGTACACCGGGGAGATGTTTTTT. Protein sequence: CAWSHGAGYTGEMFF.

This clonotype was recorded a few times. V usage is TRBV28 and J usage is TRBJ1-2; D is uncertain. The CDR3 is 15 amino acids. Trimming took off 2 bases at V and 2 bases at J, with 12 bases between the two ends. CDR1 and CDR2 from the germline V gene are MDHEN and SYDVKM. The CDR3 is CASSLGRQRNYGYTF. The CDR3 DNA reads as TGTGCCAGCAGTTTAGGGCGGCAGCGAAACTATGGCTACACCTTC.

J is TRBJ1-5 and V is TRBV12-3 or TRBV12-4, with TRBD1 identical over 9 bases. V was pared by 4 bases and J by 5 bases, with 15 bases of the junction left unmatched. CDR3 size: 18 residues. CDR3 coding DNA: TGTGCCAGCAGTTCCCAATCAATCACAGGGGGCGGGGATCAGCCCCAGCATTTT. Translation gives CASSSQSITGGGDQPQHF.

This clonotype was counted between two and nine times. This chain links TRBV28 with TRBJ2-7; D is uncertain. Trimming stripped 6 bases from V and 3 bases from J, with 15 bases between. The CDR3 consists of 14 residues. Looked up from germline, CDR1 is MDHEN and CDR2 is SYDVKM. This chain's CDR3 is CASSPRNVFYEQYF. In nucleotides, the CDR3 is TGTGCCAGCAGCCCTCGGAACGTTTTCTACGAGCAGTACTTC. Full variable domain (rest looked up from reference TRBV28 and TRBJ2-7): DVKVTQSSRYLVKRTGEKVFLECVQDMDHENMFWYRQDPGLGLRLIYFSYDVKMKEKGDIPEGYSVSREKKERFSLILESASTNQTSMYLCASSPRNVFYEQYFGPGTRLTVT.

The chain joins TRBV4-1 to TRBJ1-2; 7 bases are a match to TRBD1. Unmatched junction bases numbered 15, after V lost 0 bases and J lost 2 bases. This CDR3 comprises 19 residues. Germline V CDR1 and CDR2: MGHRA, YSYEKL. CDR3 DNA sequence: TGCGCCAGCAGCCAAGATGAGGAGAGGGCAGGGGGAACCAACTATGGCTACACCTTC. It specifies CASSQDEERAGGTNYGYTF.